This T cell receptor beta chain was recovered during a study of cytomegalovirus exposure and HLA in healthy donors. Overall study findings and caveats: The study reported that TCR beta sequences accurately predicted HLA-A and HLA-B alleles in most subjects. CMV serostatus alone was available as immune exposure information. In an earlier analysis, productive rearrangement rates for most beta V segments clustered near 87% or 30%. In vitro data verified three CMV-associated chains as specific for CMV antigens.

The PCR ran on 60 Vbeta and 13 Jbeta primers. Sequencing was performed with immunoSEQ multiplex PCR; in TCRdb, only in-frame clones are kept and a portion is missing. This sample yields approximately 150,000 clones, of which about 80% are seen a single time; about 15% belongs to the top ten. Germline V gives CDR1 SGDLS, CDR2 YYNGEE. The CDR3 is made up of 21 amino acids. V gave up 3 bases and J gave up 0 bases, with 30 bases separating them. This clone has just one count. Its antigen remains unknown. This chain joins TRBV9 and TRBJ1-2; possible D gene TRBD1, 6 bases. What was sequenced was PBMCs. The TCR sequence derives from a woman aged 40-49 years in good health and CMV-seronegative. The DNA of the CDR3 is TGTGCCAGCAGCGCCCCGAGGAACAACTTGAAAGGACAGAAACCTAACTATGGCTACACCTTC. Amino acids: CASSAPRNNLKGQKPNYGYTF.